The clone carrying this TCR beta chain was observed once. Per the original methods: Amplification of reference gene primers was used by the study to estimate nucleated cell counts. Repertoires were generated with immunoSEQ multiplex PCR, while TCRdb's copy carries only in-frame clones and drops some. V and J calls and clone size come straight from that table; D and trimming were deduced from the DNA. The data contain some 150,000 clones, more than 80% of them singletons. These data originate in a study of blood T cell repertoires in COVID-19. Study information: Specimens from acute and convalescent COVID-19 originated in the United States, Italy and Spain. The analysed material was cDNA or gDNA that came from T cells, B-cell-depleted T cells, or PBMCs.

The V gene end was trimmed by 4 bases and the J gene end by 2 bases; junction bases not matched to a gene: 8. This CDR3 region has 16 residues. CDR1 and CDR2 from the germline V gene are SGHRS and YFSETQ. This receptor was identified in a human donor in a cohort sampled during active COVID-19. V is TRBV5-1 and J is TRBJ2-1; 8 bases are a match to TRBD2. The sample was peripheral blood. CDR3 in amino acids: CASSPGLVGAYNEQFF. For the CDR3, the DNA is TGCGCCAGCAGCCCGGGACTAGTAGGGGCCTACAATGAGCAGTTCTTC.